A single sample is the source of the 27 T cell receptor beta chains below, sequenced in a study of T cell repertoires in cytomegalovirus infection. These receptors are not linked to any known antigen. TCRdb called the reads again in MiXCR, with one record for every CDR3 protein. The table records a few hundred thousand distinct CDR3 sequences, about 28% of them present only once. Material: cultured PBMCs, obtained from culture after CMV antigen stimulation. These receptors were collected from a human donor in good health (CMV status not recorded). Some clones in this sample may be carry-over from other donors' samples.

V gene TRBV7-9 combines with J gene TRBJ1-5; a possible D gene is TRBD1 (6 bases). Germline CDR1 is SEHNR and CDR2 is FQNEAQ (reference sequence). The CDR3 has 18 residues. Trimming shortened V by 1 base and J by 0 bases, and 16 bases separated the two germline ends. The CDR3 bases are TGTGCCAGCAGCTTAGATGGAGGGGGAATCGATAGCAATCAGCCCCAGCATTTT. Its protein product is CASSLDGGGIDSNQPQHF.

CDR3: CASSMVDQTRDTQYF. CDR3 DNA: TGTGCCAGTAGTATGGTGGACCAAACGAGAGATACGCAGTATTTT. The gene calls are TRBV19 and TRBJ2-3; no firm D call. Deletions cut 3 bases from V and 5 bases from J, with 15 bases between. This CDR3 contains 15 residues. Germline CDR1 reads LNHDA; CDR2 reads SQIVND (reference sequence). The full variable domain, with the rest looked up from reference TRBV19 and TRBJ2-3, is DGGITQSPKYLFRKEGQNVTLSCEQNLNHDAMYWYRQDPGQGLRLIYYSQIVNDFQKGDIAEGYSVSREKKESFPLTVTSAQKNPTAFYLCASSMVDQTRDTQYFGPGTRLTVL.

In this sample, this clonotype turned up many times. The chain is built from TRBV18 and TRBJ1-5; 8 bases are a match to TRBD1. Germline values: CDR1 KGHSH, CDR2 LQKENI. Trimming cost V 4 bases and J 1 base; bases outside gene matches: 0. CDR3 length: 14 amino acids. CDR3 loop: CASSHRGSNQPQHF. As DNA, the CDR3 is TGTGCCAGCTCACACAGGGGGAGCAATCAGCCCCAGCATTTT.

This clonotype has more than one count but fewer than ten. CDR3 nucleotide sequence: TGTGCCAGCTCACCAAGGGGTGGTTTCTCGCGCACCTCTGGAAACACCATATATTTT. As protein: CASSPRGGFSRTSGNTIYF. The genes are TRBV18 and TRBJ1-3; D perhaps matches TRBD1 (5 bases). Germline assignment: CDR1 KGHSH and CDR2 LQKENI. The CDR3 runs 19 residues. Trimming shortened V by 2 bases and J by 0 bases, and 20 bases separated the two germline ends.

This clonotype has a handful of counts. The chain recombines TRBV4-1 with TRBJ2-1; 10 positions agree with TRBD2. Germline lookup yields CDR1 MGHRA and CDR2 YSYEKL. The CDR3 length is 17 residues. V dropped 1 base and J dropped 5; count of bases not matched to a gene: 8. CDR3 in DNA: TGCGCCAGCAGCCAAGGGGTCCTAGCGGGAGCGGACAATGAGCAGTTCTTC. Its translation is CASSQGVLAGADNEQFF.

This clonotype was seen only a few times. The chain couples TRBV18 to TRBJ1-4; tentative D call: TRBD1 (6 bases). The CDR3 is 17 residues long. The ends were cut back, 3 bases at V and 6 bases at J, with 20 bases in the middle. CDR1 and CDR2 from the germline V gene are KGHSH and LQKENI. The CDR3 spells CASSPEGGLTGHEKLFF. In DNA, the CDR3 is TGTGCCAGCTCACCGGAGGGGGGCCTTACGGGGCATGAAAAACTGTTTTTT.

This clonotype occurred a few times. CDR3 nucleotides: TGTGCCAGTAGTATTCGGCGGGGGATGGAGACCCAGTACTTC. This translates into CASSIRRGMETQYF. The V and J genes are TRBV19 and TRBJ2-5; TRBD2 agrees at 7 bases. Germline V gene lookup returns CDR1 LNHDA and CDR2 SQIVND (reference sequence). This CDR3 spans 14 amino acids. V gave up 3 bases and J gave up 5 bases; unmatched junction bases: 6.

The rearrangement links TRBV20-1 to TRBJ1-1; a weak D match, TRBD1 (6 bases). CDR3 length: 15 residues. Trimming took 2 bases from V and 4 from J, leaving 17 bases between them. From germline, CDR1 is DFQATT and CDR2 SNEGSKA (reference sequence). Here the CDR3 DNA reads TGCAGTGCTAGACGGTCGGGGGGGGGGCCCACTGAAGCTTTCTTT. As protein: CSARRSGGGPTEAFF.

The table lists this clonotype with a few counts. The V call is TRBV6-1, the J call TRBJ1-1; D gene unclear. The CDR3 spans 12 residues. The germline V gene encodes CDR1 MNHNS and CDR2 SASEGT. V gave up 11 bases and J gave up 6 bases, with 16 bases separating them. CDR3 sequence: CAATGGPAEAFF. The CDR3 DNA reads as TGTGCCGCCACCGGCGGGCCCGCTGAAGCTTTCTTT.

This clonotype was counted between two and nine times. CDR3 amino acids: CASSIDRADNTEAFF. The CDR3 nucleotides read TGTGCCAGCAGTATAGACAGGGCGGATAACACTGAAGCTTTCTTT. The chain carries TRBV6-6 and TRBJ1-1, with TRBD1 matching over 7 bases. The trim removed 5 bases at V and 2 bases at J, leaving 8 bases unmatched. The CDR3 has 15 residues. From germline, CDR1 is MNHNY and CDR2 SVGAGI (reference sequence).

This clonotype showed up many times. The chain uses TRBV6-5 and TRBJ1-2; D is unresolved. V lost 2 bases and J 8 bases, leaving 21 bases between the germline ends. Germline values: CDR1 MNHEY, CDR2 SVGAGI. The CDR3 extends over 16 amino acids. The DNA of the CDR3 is TGTGCCAGCAGTTACGGGGTCTCTTTCGGGGTTGACGGCTACACCTTC. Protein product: CASSYGVSFGVDGYTF.

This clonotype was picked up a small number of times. The CDR3 reads CASSWGTGAVEQYF. The CDR3 bases are TGTGCCAGCAGCTGGGGGACAGGGGCAGTCGAGCAGTACTTC. The V call is TRBV6-8, the J call TRBJ2-7; 10 bases align to TRBD1. Losses at the gene ends were 6 bases for V and 6 bases for J; bases not matched to a gene: 8. There are 14 residues in the CDR3. In germline, CDR1 is MNHGY, CDR2 SAAAGT.

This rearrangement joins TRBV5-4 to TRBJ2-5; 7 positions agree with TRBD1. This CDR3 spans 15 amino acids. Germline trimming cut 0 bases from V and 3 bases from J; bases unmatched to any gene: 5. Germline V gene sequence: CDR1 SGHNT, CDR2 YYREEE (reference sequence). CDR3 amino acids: CASSLAGQPEETQYF. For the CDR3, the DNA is TGTGCCAGCAGCTTGGCGGGACAGCCCGAAGAGACCCAGTACTTC.

The CDR3 bases are TGTGCCAGCAGCTTAGAAGGTTTCTCCTACGAGCAGTACTTC. This translates into CASSLEGFSYEQYF. The J gene is TRBJ2-7, the V gene TRBV11-1; D uncertain. The CDR3 length is 14 residues. V lost 1 base, J lost 0 bases, and 7 bases lay in between. Germline-derived CDR1 and CDR2 are SGHAT and FQDESV (reference sequence).

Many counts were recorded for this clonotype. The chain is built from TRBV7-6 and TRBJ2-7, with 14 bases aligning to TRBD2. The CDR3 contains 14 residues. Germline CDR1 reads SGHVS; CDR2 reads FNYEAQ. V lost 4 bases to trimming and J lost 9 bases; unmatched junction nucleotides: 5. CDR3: CASSSTSGGAGQYF. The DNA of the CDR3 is TGTGCCAGCAGCTCGACTAGCGGGGGGGCCGGGCAGTACTTC.

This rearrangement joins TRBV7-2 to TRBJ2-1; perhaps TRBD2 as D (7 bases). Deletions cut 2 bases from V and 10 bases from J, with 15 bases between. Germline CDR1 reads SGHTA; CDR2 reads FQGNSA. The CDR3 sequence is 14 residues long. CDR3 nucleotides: TGTGCCAGCAGCTTATCGGGGGGCGGGGAAGAGCAGTTCTTC. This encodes CASSLSGGGEEQFF.

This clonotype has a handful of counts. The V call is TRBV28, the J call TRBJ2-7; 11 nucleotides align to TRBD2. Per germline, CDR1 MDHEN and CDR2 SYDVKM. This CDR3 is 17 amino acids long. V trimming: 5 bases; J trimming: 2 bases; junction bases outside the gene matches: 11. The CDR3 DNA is TGTGCCAGCAGTCCAATGCTCGGGACTAGCGGTACCTACGAGCAGTACTTC. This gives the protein CASSPMLGTSGTYEQYF.

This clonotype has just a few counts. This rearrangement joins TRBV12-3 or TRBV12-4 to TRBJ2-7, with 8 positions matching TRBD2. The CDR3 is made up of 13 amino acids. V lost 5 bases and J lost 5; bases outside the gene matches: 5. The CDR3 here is CASSPPAGDEQYF. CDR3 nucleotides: TGTGCCAGCAGTCCCCCAGCGGGAGACGAGCAGTACTTC.

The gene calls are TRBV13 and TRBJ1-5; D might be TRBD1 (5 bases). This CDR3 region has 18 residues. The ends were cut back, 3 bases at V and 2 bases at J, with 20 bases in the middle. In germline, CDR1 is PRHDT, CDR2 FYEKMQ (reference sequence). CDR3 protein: CASSFRGGSHIGNQPQHF. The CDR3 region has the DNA TGTGCCAGCAGCTTTCGGGGGGGTTCTCACATTGGCAATCAGCCCCAGCATTTT.

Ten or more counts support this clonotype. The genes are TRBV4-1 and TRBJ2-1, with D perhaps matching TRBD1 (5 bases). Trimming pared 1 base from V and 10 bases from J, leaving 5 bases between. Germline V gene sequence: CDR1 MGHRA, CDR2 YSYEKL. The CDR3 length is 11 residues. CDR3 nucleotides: TGCGCCAGCAGCCAAGGGGGCGAGCAGTTCTTC. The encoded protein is CASSQGGEQFF.

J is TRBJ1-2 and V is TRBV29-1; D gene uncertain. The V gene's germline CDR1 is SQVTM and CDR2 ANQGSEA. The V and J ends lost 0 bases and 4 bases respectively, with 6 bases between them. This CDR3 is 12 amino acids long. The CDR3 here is CSVEEGSYGYTF. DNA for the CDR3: TGCAGCGTTGAAGAGGGGTCCTATGGCTACACCTTC.

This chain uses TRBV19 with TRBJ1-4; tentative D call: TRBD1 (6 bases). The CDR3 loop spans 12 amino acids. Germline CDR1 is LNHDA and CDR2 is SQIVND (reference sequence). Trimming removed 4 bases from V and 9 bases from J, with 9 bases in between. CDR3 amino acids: CASSKTGKKLFF. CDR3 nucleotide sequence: TGTGCCAGTAGTAAAACAGGGAAAAAACTGTTTTTT. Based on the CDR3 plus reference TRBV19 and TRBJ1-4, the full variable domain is DGGITQSPKYLFRKEGQNVTLSCEQNLNHDAMYWYRQDPGQGLRLIYYSQIVNDFQKGDIAEGYSVSREKKESFPLTVTSAQKNPTAFYLCASSKTGKKLFFGSGTQLSVL.

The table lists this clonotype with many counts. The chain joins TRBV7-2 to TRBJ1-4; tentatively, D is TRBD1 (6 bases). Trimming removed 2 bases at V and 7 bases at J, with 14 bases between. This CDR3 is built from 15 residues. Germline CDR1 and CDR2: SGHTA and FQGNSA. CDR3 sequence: CASSLTWGRSEKLFF. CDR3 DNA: TGTGCCAGCAGCTTAACATGGGGGCGCTCTGAAAAACTGTTTTTT.

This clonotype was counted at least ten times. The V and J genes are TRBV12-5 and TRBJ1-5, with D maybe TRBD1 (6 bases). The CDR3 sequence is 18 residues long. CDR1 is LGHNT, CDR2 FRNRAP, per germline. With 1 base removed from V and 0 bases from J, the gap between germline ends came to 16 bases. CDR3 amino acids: CASGLGQAVLNSNQPQHF. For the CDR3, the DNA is TGTGCTAGTGGTTTGGGACAGGCTGTACTAAATAGCAATCAGCCCCAGCATTTT.

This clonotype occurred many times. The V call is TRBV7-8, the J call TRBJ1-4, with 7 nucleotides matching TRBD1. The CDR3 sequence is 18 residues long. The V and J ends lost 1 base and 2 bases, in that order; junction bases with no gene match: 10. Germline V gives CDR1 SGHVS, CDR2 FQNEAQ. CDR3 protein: CASSLGSATGSTNEKLFF. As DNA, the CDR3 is TGTGCCAGCAGCTTAGGCTCGGCGACAGGGTCTACTAATGAAAAACTGTTTTTT.

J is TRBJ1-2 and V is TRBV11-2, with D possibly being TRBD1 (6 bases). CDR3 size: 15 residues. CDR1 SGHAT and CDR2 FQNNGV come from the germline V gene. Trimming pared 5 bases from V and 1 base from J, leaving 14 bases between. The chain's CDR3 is CASSAGQINNYGYTF. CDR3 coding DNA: TGTGCCAGCAGCGCCGGACAGATAAATAACTATGGCTACACCTTC. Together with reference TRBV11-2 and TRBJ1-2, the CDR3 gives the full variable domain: EAGVAQSPRYKIIEKRQSVAFWCNPISGHATLYWYQQILGQGPKLLIQFQNNGVVDDSQLPKDRFSAERLKGVDSTLKIQPAKLEDSAVYLCASSAGQINNYGYTFGSGTRLTVV.

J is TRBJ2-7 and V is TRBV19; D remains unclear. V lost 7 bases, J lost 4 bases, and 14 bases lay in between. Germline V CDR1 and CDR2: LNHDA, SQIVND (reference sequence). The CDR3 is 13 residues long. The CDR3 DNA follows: TGTGCCAGTATCCCCCCCTCTTGGTACGAGCAGTACTTC. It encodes CASIPPSWYEQYF. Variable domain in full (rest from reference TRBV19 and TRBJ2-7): DGGITQSPKYLFRKEGQNVTLSCEQNLNHDAMYWYRQDPGQGLRLIYYSQIVNDFQKGDIAEGYSVSREKKESFPLTVTSAQKNPTAFYLCASIPPSWYEQYFGPGTRLTVT.